The source of this T cell receptor (beta chain) is a study of T cell changes during pregnancy in multiple sclerosis. Data came from immunoSEQ multiplex PCR; TCRdb stores just in-frame clones and leaves some out. The sample has about 38,000 clones, roughly 91% seen once. Sequenced here: CD8+ T cells from peripheral blood mononuclear cells, sampled in the second trimester of pregnancy. The TCR sequence derives from a female donor with multiple sclerosis, enrolled in a pregnancy study.

CDR3 sequence reads: CASSLGIGQENQPQHF. CDR3 DNA: TGTGCCAGCAGCTTAGGTATCGGACAGGAAAATCAGCCCCAGCATTTT. The gene calls are TRBV11-2 and TRBJ1-5, with TRBD1 identical over 7 bases. V lost 1 base, J lost 4 bases, and 7 bases stayed unmatched. The CDR3 spans 16 residues. In germline, CDR1 is SGHAT, CDR2 FQNNGV. Drawing the rest from reference TRBV11-2 and TRBJ1-5, the complete variable domain is EAGVAQSPRYKIIEKRQSVAFWCNPISGHATLYWYQQILGQGPKLLIQFQNNGVVDDSQLPKDRFSAERLKGVDSTLKIQPAKLEDSAVYLCASSLGIGQENQPQHFGDGTRLSIL.